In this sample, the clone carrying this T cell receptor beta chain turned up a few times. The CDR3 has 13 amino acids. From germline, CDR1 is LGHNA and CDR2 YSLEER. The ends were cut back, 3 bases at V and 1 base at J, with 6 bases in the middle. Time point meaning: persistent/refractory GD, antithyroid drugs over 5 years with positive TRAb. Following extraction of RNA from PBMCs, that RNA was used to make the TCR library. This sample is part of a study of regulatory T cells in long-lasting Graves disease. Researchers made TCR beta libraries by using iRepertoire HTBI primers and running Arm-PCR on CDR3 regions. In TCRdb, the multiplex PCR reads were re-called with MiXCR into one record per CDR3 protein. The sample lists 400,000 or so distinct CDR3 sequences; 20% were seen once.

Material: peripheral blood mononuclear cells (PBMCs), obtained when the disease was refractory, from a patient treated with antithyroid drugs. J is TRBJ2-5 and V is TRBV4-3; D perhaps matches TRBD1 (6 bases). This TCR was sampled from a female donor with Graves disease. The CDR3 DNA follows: TGCGCCAGCAGCCAGGGGGCCCAAGAGACCCAGTACTTC. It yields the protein CASSQGAQETQYF.